One and the same sample provided the 15 T cell receptor beta chains below, sequenced in a study of tumor and adjacent non-tumor tissue in lung cancer. A modified ARM-PCR protocol with three rounds of nested PCR amplified TCRbeta. TCRdb reanalysed the multiplex PCR reads using MiXCR and keeps one entry per CDR3 protein. The sample has roughly 75,000 distinct CDR3 sequences, roughly 80% seen once. This sample's RNA came from whole unsorted tissue. Input material: lung tumor tissue. These receptors all come from a woman between 50 and 59 years old with non-small cell lung cancer.

Note on this clonotype: A read error may produce the germline difference seen at one junction end. The chain carries TRBV6-2 or TRBV6-3 and TRBJ1-2; D may be TRBD1 (5 bases). CDR1 and CDR2 (germline): MNHEY, SVGEGT. The CDR3 is 14 residues long. Here the CDR3 reads CASSPGTANYGHSF. The CDR3 nucleotides read TGTGCCAGCAGCCCCGGGACGGCTAACTATGGCCACAGCTTC.

A note on this clonotype: A much larger clone lies a single base off, so this may be a read error. The chain joins TRBV24-1 to TRBJ1-5, with D unclear. Germline V gene sequence: CDR1 KGHDR, CDR2 SFDVKD. CDR3 length: 14 amino acids. CDR3 protein: CATSDLNGNQAQHF. The CDR3 bases are TGTGCCACCAGTGATTTAAATGGAAATCAGGCCCAGCATTTT.

About this clonotype: The junction departs from germline at one end; a sequencing error may be responsible. V gene TRBV29-1 combines with J gene TRBJ1-2; D gene ambiguous. The CDR3 sequence is 11 residues long. Germline V gene sequence: CDR1 SQVTM, CDR2 ANQGSEA. CDR3 sequence (DNA): TGCAGCGTTCTGGTAGGGCTTGGCTACGCCTTC. It specifies CSVLVGLGYAF.

V gene TRBV6-5 combines with J gene TRBJ2-4; D unresolved. Germline V lookup: CDR1 MNHEY, CDR2 SVGAGI. Trimming stripped 6 bases from V and 2 bases from J, with 17 bases between. This CDR3 has 16 amino acids. The CDR3 DNA reads TGTGCCAGCAGCGAAGGAACCATACTACCCAAAAACATTCAGTACTTC. It yields the protein CASSEGTILPKNIQYF.

About this clonotype: A read error may account for a junction end that differs from germline. The V call is TRBV4-2, the J call TRBJ1-5; D is undetermined. The CDR3 runs 15 residues. Germline V lookup: CDR1 LGHNA, CDR2 YNFKEQ. CDR3 sequence (DNA): TGTGCAAGCACCCAAGACTTCACTAGCAATCAGCCCCAGCATTTT. Amino acids: CASTQDFTSNQPQHF.

This clonotype was seen a handful of times. This chain uses TRBV12-3 or TRBV12-4 with TRBJ1-5; D not resolved. This CDR3 comprises 13 residues. V was pared by 4 bases and J by 6 bases, with 10 bases between. CDR3 coding DNA: TGTGCCAGCAGTTCTACGGGTACTCAGCCCCAGCATTTT. It encodes CASSSTGTQPQHF.

This clonotype is a singleton in its sample. A junction boundary mismatches the germline segment, possibly from a read error. The chain carries TRBV11-1 and TRBJ2-1, with TRBD2 matching 15 bases. CDR1 and CDR2 from the germline V gene are SGHAT and FQDESV (reference sequence). CDR3 length: 14 amino acids. DNA of the CDR3: TGTGCCTGCAGCTCAGGACTAGCGGGAGGGTCGCACTTCTTC. Translation: CACSSGLAGGSHFF.

The rearrangement joins TRBV4-1 to TRBJ2-5; D is tentatively TRBD1 or TRBD2 (6 bases each). This CDR3 is built from 13 residues. Per the germline V gene, CDR1 is MGHRA and CDR2 is YSYEKL. V shed 3 bases and J shed 5 bases, with 10 bases lying between them. CDR3 amino acids: CASSHGGHETQYF. The CDR3, as DNA: TGCGCCAGCAGCCACGGGGGACATGAGACCCAGTACTTC.

In this sample, this clonotype turned up once. At one end, the junction sequence differs from germline, possibly due to a read error. V usage is TRBV11-2 and J usage is TRBJ2-1, with D possibly TRBD1 on 7 matching bases. Germline V gene lookup returns CDR1 SGHAT and CDR2 FQNNGV. The CDR3 length is 16 residues. The CDR3 spells CASSPGGLARVGKQFF. As DNA, the CDR3 is TGTGCTAGCAGCCCAGGGGGGCTAGCGAGAGTAGGTAAGCAGTTCTTC. The variable domain in full, with the rest retrieved from reference TRBV11-2 and TRBJ2-1, is EAGVAQSPRYKIIEKRQSVAFWCNPISGHATLYWYQQILGQGPKLLIQFQNNGVVDDSQLPKDRFSAERLKGVDSTLKIQPAKLEDSAVYLCASSPGGLARVGKQFFGPGTRLTVL.

The chain recombines TRBV29-1 with TRBJ1-3, with 7 bases that match TRBD1. CDR1 SQVTM and CDR2 ANQGSEA come from the germline V gene. The CDR3 has 14 amino acids. The CDR3 reads CSASGTVAGNTIYF. In DNA, the CDR3 is TGCAGTGCATCTGGGACAGTGGCTGGAAACACCATATATTTT.

As concerns this clonotype: Since a much larger clone is just one base distant, this may be a read error. The rearrangement links TRBV28 to TRBJ2-7; no definite D call. The CDR3 spans 15 residues. V was trimmed by 1 base and J by 9 bases, leaving 19 bases between them. Germline lookup yields CDR1 MDHEN and CDR2 SYDVKM. CDR3 DNA: TGTGCCAGCAGTTTATCGGATCCTAGAGACCACGTGCAGTACTTC. It encodes CASSLSDPRDHVQYF.

By its share, this clonotype is medium-sized. The V and J genes are TRBV29-1 and TRBJ2-5; TRBD1 matches 7 bases. V lost 0 bases and J lost 5; bases outside the gene matches: 9. CDR3 length: 15 residues. Per the germline V gene, CDR1 is SQVTM and CDR2 is ANQGSEA. This CDR3 reads CSVEDPKGAQETQYF. CDR3 in DNA: TGCAGCGTTGAAGATCCAAAGGGGGCTCAGGAGACCCAGTACTTC.

This clonotype was detected a few times. The rearrangement uses TRBV20-1 and TRBJ2-2; a weak D match, TRBD1 (7 bases). Germline-derived CDR1 and CDR2 are DFQATT and SNEGSKA (reference sequence). CDR3 size: 15 residues. With 2 bases removed from V and 5 bases from J, the gap between germline ends came to 15 bases. The CDR3 DNA reads TGCAGTGCTAGACCCGGGGCAGGGGGGACCGGGGAGCTGTTTTTT. It encodes CSARPGAGGTGELFF.

This clonotype was counted many times. The rearrangement joins TRBV6-1 to TRBJ1-5, with D possibly TRBD1 on 5 matching bases. The length of the CDR3 is 14 residues. V was cut by 1 base and J by 2 bases, with 6 bases left in between. From germline, CDR1 is MNHNS and CDR2 SASEGT. The CDR3 sequence: CASSEGGGNQPQHF. CDR3 nucleotide sequence: TGTGCCAGCAGTGAAGGGGGCGGCAATCAGCCCCAGCATTTT.

With respect to this clonotype: One end of the junction varies from germline; a read error may be responsible. The V gene is TRBV6-2 or TRBV6-3, the J gene TRBJ2-7, with D perhaps assigned TRBD1 or TRBD2 (6 bases each). Per the germline V gene, CDR1 is MNHEY and CDR2 is SVGEGT. The CDR3 is 15 amino acids. CDR3 protein: CASSHSEGGTYEQYF. Written as DNA, the CDR3 is TGTGCCAGCAGTCACTCGGAGGGGGGCACTTACGAGCAGTACTTC.